This T cell receptor (beta chain) was retrieved from a study of T cells in Graves' hyperthyroidism and ophthalmopathy (dated by TCRdb to the late 2010s). A note on the overall study: Peripheral blood samples were taken at the time of initial diagnosis, prior to any treatment. After blood sampling, hyperthyroidism patients were treated with methimazole at a starting dose of 30 mg daily, and ophthalmopathy patients were treated with high-dose intravenous methylprednisolone. For training and testing, the 95 to 100 patients in the discovery cohort were randomly divided in a 7:3 ratio. In several Graves' hyperthyroidism patients, the study also compared T-cell repertoires from thyroid tissue with T-cell repertoires from blood. The paper reports TCR Vbeta CDR3 sequencing of more than 120 peripheral blood samples: approximately 43 ophthalmopathy, about 75 hyperthyroidism and around 17 progressor patients. Prospective prediction of ophthalmopathy was tested in an independent validation cohort of about 19 hyperthyroidism patients and 15 to 17 patients who later progressed to ophthalmopathy. To identify TCR V-J signatures that set the groups apart, the researchers used a discovery cohort of more than 95 patients, made up of some 41 with Graves' ophthalmopathy and about 60 with stable Graves' hyperthyroidism. The research as a whole found: In cross-validation, a model built on a 13 V-J signature told ophthalmopathy apart from stable hyperthyroidism with under 90% sensitivity and around 84% specificity, and in testing the same model reached 80%/75%. Most expanded thyroid clonotypes (frequency above 0.001) were also found in blood, which suggests that blood repertoires may mirror thyroid immune responses. Sample size was not statistically predetermined, and blinding of investigators to group allocation was not performed. In validation, the model predicted progression to ophthalmopathy with over 60% sensitivity and approximately 72% specificity, a median of approximately 6.5 months before onset.

CDR1 is given as SGHNT and CDR2 as YENEEA, both from the germline V gene. The CDR3 numbers 16 residues from cysteine through phenylalanine. Just CDR3 DNA is preserved here, 48 bases in frame from base 1. Trimming removed 0 bases from V and 4 bases from J; the gene matches leave 2 bases unexplained. Many counts were recorded for this clonotype. Its recognized antigen is unknown. Base qualities are not recorded, but no much larger clone differs from it by a single base. TCR beta CDR3 regions were amplified from RNA transcripts. The first round of RT-PCR for the TCR CDR3 was performed with the HTBI primer set and the Qiagen OneStep RT-PCR kit. Libraries were constructed in a second round of multiplex PCR, after which size selection and purification were performed. Libraries were sequenced paired-end with 100 bp reads on an Illumina HiSeq2000. Under the source paper's analysis protocol: Raw data were processed with SOAPnuke, discarding reads with adapters, uncalled bases, mean Phred below 15, or no exact constant-primer or identifier match. COPE v1.2.5 was used to merge high-quality paired reads, and clonotypes were defined as unique nucleotide sequences. Clonotypes were aligned to IMGT TRBV, TRBD and TRBJ reference segments using MiTCR v1.1. The analysis was restricted to V-J combinations with a frequency above 0.0001, which together covered 99% to 99.2% of the repertoires. A TCS score was defined as the ratio between F50 (clonal expansion) and ExV (chaos), using BLOSUM62-based TCRdist between CDR3 peptides within each V-J. Welch's t-statistics and random forest reduced 500 to 650 V-J features to fewer than 15, which were used in a naive Bayes classifier (R e1071). The public reads were quality trimmed at Q25 with fastp and then assembled into clones with MiXCR by TCRdb, keeping productive beta chains. One record per CDR3 amino acid sequence lists the most common genes and DNA. TCRdb, not the original authors, processed these V and J calls. The sample data list a few hundred thousand distinct CDR3 sequences, and 18% of these were observed just once. Of the sample, about 41% falls within the top ten clones.

Graves' hyperthyroidism was defined as stable when no progression to ophthalmopathy occurred over 18 months of follow-up. The hyperthyroidism patients were between 18 and 65 years old and newly diagnosed, with a disease duration of less than 2 months. Any patient with an uncontrolled infection, another autoimmune disease, pregnancy or lactation was excluded. Clinical symptoms, serum thyroxine and TRAb, thyroid ultrasound, and orbital computed tomography formed the basis for the diagnoses. PBMCs were separated from roughly 9.6 ml of fresh peripheral blood using Ficoll-Paque density gradient centrifugation. Trizol reagent was used to extract total RNA, and RNA quality was then checked on an Agilent 2100 Bioanalyzer.

This clonotype was obtained from a man aged 40-50 years with Graves' hyperthyroidism. Here the chain combines TRBV11-3 and TRBJ2-3; the central 12 bases match TRBD1. The sequencing sample was made of blood. The nucleotide sequence reads TGTGCCAGCAGCTTAGAGGGGACAGGGGGCGCAGATACGCAGTATTTT. Its amino acids are CASSLEGTGGADTQYF.